The entry below gives a single TCR beta chain sequence along with its context. V trimming: 8 bases; J trimming: 7 bases; junction bases outside the gene matches: 12. Per germline, CDR1 SNHLY and CDR2 FYNNEI. The CDR3 covers 15 residues. Some clones are missing from TCRdb's copy, which holds only in-frame ones; the method was immunoSEQ multiplex PCR. This sample yields some 100,000 clones, of which nearly 96% are seen a single time; roughly 0.21% belongs to the top ten. These data come from a study of technical replicates of blood from a few donors. Sequencing was done on a sample of T cells isolated from PBMCs. The TCR sequence derives from a human donor in good health. This chain connects TRBV2 to TRBJ1-4; 8 bases align to TRBD1. This CDR3 is CASSEQGANSEKLFF. CDR3 DNA: TGTGCCAGCTCTGAGCAGGGGGCGAATTCTGAAAAACTGTTTTTT.